One and the same sample provided the 3 T cell receptor beta chains below, sequenced in a study of blood T cell repertoires in COVID-19. Produced via immunoSEQ multiplex PCR; TCRdb's table is partial and in-frame only. The sample consists of approximately 100,000 clones, more than 75% of them appearing once. Sequenced: peripheral blood. The receptors here all came from a woman aged 25 to 39 with acute or convalescent COVID-19.

The chain links TRBV11-2 to TRBJ1-6, with 10 bases that match TRBD1. The CDR3 is 16 amino acids. Trimming removed 4 bases from V and 9 bases from J; junction bases left unmatched: 9. Germline V gives CDR1 SGHAT, CDR2 FQNNGV. The CDR3 loop is CASSSPGGTGASPLHF. The CDR3 DNA follows: TGTGCCAGCAGCTCTCCGGGCGGGACAGGGGCTTCACCCCTCCACTTT. The whole variable domain, filled in from reference TRBV11-2 and TRBJ1-6, reads EAGVAQSPRYKIIEKRQSVAFWCNPISGHATLYWYQQILGQGPKLLIQFQNNGVVDDSQLPKDRFSAERLKGVDSTLKIQPAKLEDSAVYLCASSSPGGTGASPLHFGNGTRLTVT.

The V and J genes are TRBV10-3 and TRBJ2-7; TRBD2 matches at 7 bases. Germline V gene lookup returns CDR1 ENHRY and CDR2 SYGVKD. The CDR3 runs 13 residues. After removal of 3 bases from V and 5 bases from J, the junction contained 4 bases not matched to a gene. The CDR3 DNA is TGTGCCATCAGTGAATTCCGGGGGGACGAGCAGTACTTC. It yields the protein CAISEFRGDEQYF.

The chain links TRBV18 to TRBJ1-2; 7 bases are shared with TRBD1. The CDR3 has 14 residues. V lost 6 bases and J lost 6; bases outside the gene matches: 10. From germline, CDR1 is KGHSH and CDR2 LQKENI. DNA of the CDR3: TGTGCCAGCTCTCAGGGGGACAGAATCGATGGCTACACCTTC. It is translated as CASSQGDRIDGYTF.